What follows describes a single TCR beta chain. The data were obtained in a study of blood T cell repertoires in COVID-19. Study-wide background: The samples span acute and convalescent COVID-19 from the United States, Italy and Spain. From T cells, B-cell-depleted T cells, or PBMCs came the material, which was cDNA or gDNA.

Trimming removed 4 bases from V and 7 bases from J; junction bases left unmatched: 9. Germline lookup yields CDR1 MGHRA and CDR2 YSYEKL. The CDR3 is made up of 16 amino acids. As processed by the authors: Cell counts per sample came from amplifying reference gene primers. Produced via immunoSEQ multiplex PCR; TCRdb's table is partial and in-frame only. The V and J calls and clone size come from that table; D and trimming were worked out from the DNA. Among 180,000 or so clones, around 86% were seen once, and the ten largest hold 5.5% to 8.5%. V is TRBV4-1 and J is TRBJ1-5; 11 positions agree with TRBD1. The sample was peripheral blood. The receptor was derived from an elderly woman in a cohort sampled during active or convalescent COVID-19. Here the CDR3 DNA reads TGCGCCAGCAGCCCACGGACAGGGGGCATTATCCAGCCCCAGCATTTT. Translation: CASSPRTGGIIQPQHF.